This is a list of T cell receptor beta chains from one sample in a study of PD-1 blockade in classical Hodgkin lymphoma. Using immunoSEQ multiplex PCR, the repertoire was profiled, and TCRdb retains in-frame clones only, with some absent. The sample consists of approximately 96,000 clones, around 93% of them appearing once. The input for sequencing was peripheral blood mononuclear cells (PBMCs), taken before the fourth cycle of nivolumab. These receptors all come from a human donor with classical Hodgkin lymphoma. Both conserved end residues are part of each CDR3. Each record gives: V gene, J gene, D gene, clone size, CDR3 protein, CDR3 DNA. The D gene is left open where the match is weak. Expanded clones get a size class; other rows say once, few or many, or leave the size out.

v_call: TRBV4-1; j_call: TRBJ2-1; d_call: TRBD2; clone_size: NA; cdr3_aa: CASSHLAGGPHEQFF; cdr3_nt: TGCGCCAGCAGCCATTTAGCGGGAGGGCCTCATGAGCAGTTCTTC
v_call: TRBV4-1; j_call: TRBJ2-3; d_call: TRBD2; clone_size: NA; cdr3_aa: CASSQDPRLAGGTDTQYF; cdr3_nt: TGCGCCAGCAGCCAAGACCCTAGACTAGCGGGCGGCACAGATACGCAGTATTTT
v_call: TRBV4-1; j_call: TRBJ1-1; d_call: TRBD1; clone_size: NA; cdr3_aa: CASSIGTGVVNTEAFF; cdr3_nt: TGCGCCAGCAGCATCGGGACAGGGGTCGTGAACACTGAAGCTTTCTTT
v_call: TRBV10-3; j_call: TRBJ1-1; d_call: NA; clone_size: NA; cdr3_aa: CAIVEPRGEYTEAFF; cdr3_nt: TGTGCCATCGTAGAACCGCGGGGAGAATACACTGAAGCTTTCTTT
v_call: TRBV7-9; j_call: TRBJ2-1; d_call: NA; clone_size: NA; cdr3_aa: CASSFQSEQFF; cdr3_nt: TGTGCCAGCAGCTTCCAGAGTGAGCAGTTCTTC
v_call: TRBV6-1; j_call: TRBJ1-5; d_call: TRBD1; clone_size: NA; cdr3_aa: CASSLTGGRNQPQHF; cdr3_nt: TGTGCCAGCAGCTTAACAGGGGGCCGCAATCAGCCCCAGCATTTT
v_call: TRBV9; j_call: TRBJ2-3; d_call: TRBD1; clone_size: NA; cdr3_aa: CASSVEVSGRQGATDTQYF; cdr3_nt: TGTGCCAGCAGCGTAGAAGTGTCGGGGAGACAGGGCGCCACAGATACGCAGTATTTT
v_call: TRBV6-1; j_call: TRBJ1-1; d_call: NA; clone_size: NA; cdr3_aa: CASRLGPPNEAFF; cdr3_nt: TGTGCCAGCAGGTTAGGGCCTCCTAATGAAGCTTTCTTT
v_call: TRBV5-1; j_call: TRBJ2-1; d_call: NA; clone_size: NA; cdr3_aa: CASSLGAGVPTYNEQFF; cdr3_nt: TGCGCCAGCAGCTTGGGGGCAGGGGTCCCCACCTACAATGAGCAGTTCTTC
v_call: TRBV6-5; j_call: TRBJ2-7; d_call: NA; clone_size: NA; cdr3_aa: CASSFTTGSGDSEQYF; cdr3_nt: TGTGCCAGCAGTTTCACGACAGGGTCGGGAGACTCCGAGCAGTACTTC
v_call: TRBV30; j_call: TRBJ1-3; d_call: NA; clone_size: NA; cdr3_aa: CAGSQGRTNTIYF; cdr3_nt: TGTGCCGGGAGTCAGGGCCGCACGAACACCATATATTTT
v_call: TRBV6-5; j_call: TRBJ2-7; d_call: TRBD1; clone_size: few; cdr3_aa: CASSFYRDSSYEQYF; cdr3_nt: TGTGCCAGCAGTTTCTACCGGGACAGCTCCTACGAGCAGTACTTC
v_call: TRBV7-2; j_call: TRBJ1-1; d_call: NA; clone_size: NA; cdr3_aa: CASSLILGYNKDTEAFF; cdr3_nt: TGTGCCAGCAGCTTAATTCTCGGTTATAATAAGGACACTGAAGCTTTCTTT